One T cell receptor beta chain is described in this entry. This sample was taken from a study of blood T cell repertoires in COVID-19. How the authors handled the data: Nucleated cell number was recorded as an estimate derived from reference gene primer amplification. Method: immunoSEQ multiplex PCR; TCRdb's copy keeps in-frame clones and lacks some. V and J calls and clone size are those listed in that table; D and trimming were worked out from the DNA. In the table there are 180,000 or so clones, 90% of which are singletons. V was pared by 3 bases and J by 5 bases, with 2 bases of the junction left unmatched. CDR3 size: 13 residues. Germline V CDR1 and CDR2: LNHDA, SQIVND (reference sequence).

Sample: peripheral blood. The TCR originated in a man aged 45-65 years with acute or convalescent COVID-19. This chain connects TRBV19 to TRBJ2-5, with 8 bases aligning to TRBD1. The CDR3 coding sequence is TGTGCCAGTAGTATTGACAGGGGTGAGACCCAGTACTTC. Protein: CASSIDRGETQYF.